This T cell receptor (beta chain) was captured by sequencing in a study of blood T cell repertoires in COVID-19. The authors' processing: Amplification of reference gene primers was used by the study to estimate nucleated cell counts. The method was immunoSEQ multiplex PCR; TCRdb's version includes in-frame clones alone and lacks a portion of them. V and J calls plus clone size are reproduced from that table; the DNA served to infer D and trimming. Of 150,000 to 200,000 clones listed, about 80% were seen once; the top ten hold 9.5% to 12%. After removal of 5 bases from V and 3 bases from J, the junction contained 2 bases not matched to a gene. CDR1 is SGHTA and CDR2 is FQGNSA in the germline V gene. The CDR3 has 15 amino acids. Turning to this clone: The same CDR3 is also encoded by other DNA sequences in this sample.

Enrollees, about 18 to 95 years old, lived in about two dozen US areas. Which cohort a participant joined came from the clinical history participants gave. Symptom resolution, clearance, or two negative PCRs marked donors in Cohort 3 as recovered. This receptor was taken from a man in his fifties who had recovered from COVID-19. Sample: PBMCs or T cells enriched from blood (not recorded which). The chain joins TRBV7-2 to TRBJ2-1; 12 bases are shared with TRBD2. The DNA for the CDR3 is TGTGCCAGCAGCATGACTAGCGGGGGCTACAATGAGCAGTTCTTC. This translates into CASSMTSGGYNEQFF.